This TCR beta chain appears in the sequencing data of a study of tumor and adjacent non-tumor tissue in lung cancer. No cell sorting was done before RNA was extracted from the tissue. The normal lung tissue was taken more than 3 cm from the tumor edge. A single count supports this clonotype. Since the CDR3 does not end with the conserved phenylalanine or tryptophan, this likely comes from a read error. Because the CDR3's place on the DNA is in doubt, the DNA is left out and the CDR3 is given as listed by TCRdb. Three rounds of nested PCR, following a modified ARM-PCR protocol, produced the TCRbeta library. TCRdb re-derived calls from the multiplex PCR reads in MiXCR, one entry per CDR3 protein. This sample has 94,000 or so distinct CDR3 sequences; more than 75% occur once, and the top ten carry just over 20%. Germline V gene lookup returns CDR1 SGHDN and CDR2 FVKESK. The CDR3 length is 15 residues, termini included.

This receptor was obtained from a woman aged 50 to 65 with non-small cell lung cancer. The V gene is TRBV14, the J gene TRBJ2-3. Material: distant non-tumor lung tissue. The CDR3 region is CASSWQRWSTDTQYL.